These 24 T cell receptor beta chains share one sample of origin, sequenced in a study of a mutant IDH1 vaccine in newly diagnosed glioma. Their target antigens are unknown. Profiled with immunoSEQ multiplex PCR; TCRdb holds only in-frame clones, not every one. The sample carries about 20,000 clones, more than 75% recorded once. Stated time point: week 23, last vaccination. Topical imiquimod accompanied each vaccine dose, which consisted of 300 ug of mutant IDH1 20-mer peptide. This specimen was PBMCs, taken from a glioma patient whose treatment included an IDH1 peptide vaccine. Every receptor here comes from a man aged 30 to 45 with glioma.

This clone was found a few times. V usage is TRBV5-4 and J usage is TRBJ1-1; no firm D call. Germline loops: CDR1 SGHNT, CDR2 YYREEE (reference sequence). The CDR3 has 14 amino acids. Trimming removed 0 bases from V and 0 bases from J, with 6 bases in between. CDR3 loop: CASSLGGLNTEAFF. The CDR3 DNA is TGTGCCAGCAGCTTGGGGGGATTGAACACTGAAGCTTTCTTT. The variable domain in full, completed from reference TRBV5-4 and TRBJ1-1, reads ETGVTQSPTHLIKTRGQQVTLRCSSQSGHNTVSWYQQALGQGPQFIFQYYREEENGRGNFPPRFSGLQFPNYSSELNVNALELDDSALYLCASSLGGLNTEAFFGQGTRLTVV.

The rearrangement links TRBV2 to TRBJ2-5; 7 bases fit TRBD1. Germline lookup yields CDR1 SNHLY and CDR2 FYNNEI. This CDR3 spans 13 amino acids. With V trimmed by 9 bases and J by 5 bases, 9 bases remained unmatched. CDR3 region: CASTGAPGETQYF. CDR3 bases: TGTGCCAGTACAGGGGCACCTGGGGAGACCCAGTACTTC.

This chain links TRBV5-1 with TRBJ2-7, with unresolved D. The germline V and J ends were trimmed by 2 bases and 7 bases, with 13 bases remaining between them. Germline loops: CDR1 SGHRS, CDR2 YFSETQ. CDR3 length: 13 amino acids. The CDR3 DNA is TGCGCCAGCAGCTTAAGTCCCTTTGGGGAGCAGTACTTC. Residues: CASSLSPFGEQYF.

The genes are TRBV2 and TRBJ1-5; D not certain. Germline-derived CDR1 and CDR2 are SNHLY and FYNNEI. V gave up 4 bases and J gave up 4 bases, with 14 bases separating them. This CDR3 has 15 amino acids. CDR3 sequence: CASSGGPEINQPQHF. Here the CDR3 DNA reads TGTGCCAGCAGTGGAGGGCCGGAGATAAATCAGCCCCAGCATTTT.

The gene calls are TRBV9 and TRBJ1-1; no clear D gene. The CDR3 has 14 amino acids. The V end lost 0 bases, the J end lost 0 bases, and 6 bases lay between the germline ends. The germline CDR1 and CDR2 sequences are SGDLS and YYNGEE. In DNA, the CDR3 is TGTGCCAGCAGCGTAGCAGATATGAACACTGAAGCTTTCTTT. Translated, it gives CASSVADMNTEAFF.

The gene calls are TRBV5-4 and TRBJ2-5; 7 bases agree with TRBD1. The CDR3 totals 15 residues. J lost 4 bases, V lost 3 bases, and 9 bases had no gene match. The germline gives CDR1 SGHNT, CDR2 YYREEE (reference sequence). Written as DNA, the CDR3 is TGTGCCAGCAGCTCAAGCGACAGGGTTGCAGAGACCCAGTACTTC. Protein: CASSSSDRVAETQYF.

This clone was recorded once. V and J are TRBV6-4 and TRBJ2-1; a possible D gene is TRBD2 (5 bases). Germline lookup yields CDR1 MRHNA and CDR2 SNTAGT. This CDR3 has 15 residues. V dropped 7 bases and J dropped 4 bases, with 17 bases sitting between them. The CDR3 spells CASTPRERSYNEQFF. CDR3 bases: TGTGCCAGCACCCCTCGTGAGCGGTCGTACAATGAGCAGTTCTTC.

The chain couples TRBV5-1 to TRBJ2-5; 11 bases agree with TRBD2. Germline V lookup: CDR1 SGHRS, CDR2 YFSETQ. The CDR3 covers 17 residues. V trimming: 5 bases; J trimming: 3 bases; junction bases outside the gene matches: 12. CDR3 sequence: CASSLPRLAGGEETQYF. CDR3 DNA: TGCGCCAGCAGTCTCCCTAGGCTAGCGGGAGGAGAAGAGACCCAGTACTTC.

The V call is TRBV19, the J call TRBJ2-1, with D possibly TRBD2 on 6 matching bases. V shed 6 bases and J shed 7 bases, with 22 bases lying between them. The CDR3 has 16 residues. Germline V lookup: CDR1 LNHDA, CDR2 SQIVND (reference sequence). CDR3 nucleotides: TGTGCCAGTAGCCCCCGGGACTTCGCTGTCGGGAATGAGCAGTTCTTC. It specifies CASSPRDFAVGNEQFF.

V and J are TRBV10-3 and TRBJ2-7; D may be TRBD2 (6 bases). This CDR3 region has 13 residues. The V end was cut by 2 bases, the J end by 3 bases, with 8 bases between. Germline lookup yields CDR1 ENHRY and CDR2 SYGVKD. The CDR3 sequence is CAISEGGNYEQYF. The CDR3 region has the DNA TGTGCCATCAGTGAGGGCGGGAACTACGAGCAGTACTTC.

The V call is TRBV5-1, the J call TRBJ2-7; D is perhaps TRBD1 or TRBD2 (6 bases each). The germline V gene has CDR1 SGHRS and CDR2 YFSETQ. The CDR3 sequence is 14 residues long. V was shortened by 7 bases and J by 0 bases, with 14 bases between the two germline ends. The CDR3 DNA reads as TGCGCCAGCGCTGTGGGGGGCTTCTCCTACGAGCAGTACTTC. This codes for CASAVGGFSYEQYF.

V is TRBV7-9 and J is TRBJ2-1; weak D call: TRBD2 (6 bases). There are 18 residues in the CDR3. Germline V gene lookup returns CDR1 SEHNR and CDR2 FQNEAQ (reference sequence). V lost 5 bases, J lost 0 bases, and 20 bases lay in between. The CDR3 DNA reads TGTGCCAGCAGCCACCGGGGGTCCCGCGAGAGCTCCTACAATGAGCAGTTCTTC. Translation: CASSHRGSRESSYNEQFF. Full variable domain (rest looked up from reference TRBV7-9 and TRBJ2-1): DTGVSQNPRHKITKRGQNVTFRCDPISEHNRLYWYRQTLGQGPEFLTYFQNEAQLEKSRLLSDRFSAERPKGSFSTLEIQRTEQGDSAMYLCASSHRGSRESSYNEQFFGPGTRLTVL.

The chain recombines TRBV6-1 with TRBJ1-2; D perhaps matches TRBD1 (6 bases). The CDR3 length is 15 residues. Germline CDR1 and CDR2: MNHNS and SASEGT. V lost 0 bases and J 8 bases, leaving 16 bases between the germline ends. This CDR3 is CASSEAKGTRKGYTF. Written as DNA, the CDR3 is TGTGCCAGCAGTGAAGCGAAAGGGACACGAAAGGGCTACACCTTC.

The rearrangement joins TRBV25-1 to TRBJ2-1; 10 nucleotides line up with TRBD2. This CDR3 is built from 14 residues. Germline V lookup: CDR1 MGHDK, CDR2 SYGVNS. The V gene end was trimmed by 4 bases and the J gene end by 8 bases; junction bases not matched to a gene: 5. CDR3 bases: TGTGCCAGCAGTGCGGGCAGCGGGAGGGATGAGCAGTTCTTC. Residues: CASSAGSGRDEQFF.

This rearrangement joins TRBV5-1 to TRBJ2-2, with D perhaps matching TRBD2 (5 bases). With 3 bases removed from V and 5 bases from J, the gap between germline ends came to 17 bases. The length of the CDR3 is 16 residues. Germline-derived CDR1 and CDR2 are SGHRS and YFSETQ. This CDR3 is CASSSGISVYTGELFF. Written as DNA, the CDR3 is TGCGCCAGCAGCTCCGGGATTAGCGTATATACCGGGGAGCTGTTTTTT.

This clone has just one count. This chain uses TRBV19 with TRBJ2-1; 9 nucleotides align to TRBD2. The germline CDR1 and CDR2 sequences are LNHDA and SQIVND (reference sequence). CDR3 length: 14 amino acids. The J segment lost 8 bases and the V segment lost 2 bases, leaving 4 bases of the junction unmatched. CDR3 sequence (DNA): TGTGCCAGTAGTATACTCGGGACTAGCTATGAGCAGTTCTTC. This sequence encodes CASSILGTSYEQFF.

The rearrangement joins TRBV9 to TRBJ2-3, with 7 bases that match TRBD2. The CDR3 is 14 amino acids. Germline V gives CDR1 SGDLS, CDR2 YYNGEE. Unmatched junction bases numbered 4, after V lost 4 bases and J lost 2 bases. The CDR3 DNA follows: TGTGCCAGCAGCCGGCGGGAGTACACAGATACGCAGTATTTT. Translation: CASSRREYTDTQYF. Variable domain in full (rest from reference TRBV9 and TRBJ2-3): DSGVTQTPKHLITATGQRVTLRCSPRSGDLSVYWYQQSLDQGLQFLIQYYNGEERAKGNILERFSAQQFPDLHSELNLSSLELGDSALYFCASSRREYTDTQYFGPGTRLTVL.

This rearrangement joins TRBV27 to TRBJ1-1; D possibly corresponds to TRBD1 (6 bases). The CDR3 spans 15 residues. Germline V CDR1 and CDR2: MNHEY, SMNVEV (reference sequence). V dropped 3 bases and J dropped 6 bases, with 17 bases sitting between them. The CDR3 region has the DNA TGTGCCAGCAGTTTTTTTCCCCCAGGGGTCCCTGAAGCTTTCTTT. Its protein product is CASSFFPPGVPEAFF.

The V call is TRBV6-4, the J call TRBJ2-2; D not resolved. V shed 2 bases and J shed 2 bases, with 3 bases lying between them. The CDR3 runs to 13 residues. Germline V CDR1 and CDR2: MRHNA, SNTAGT. The CDR3 DNA follows: TGTGCCAGCAGTGACCGAAACACCGGGGAGCTGTTTTTT. It yields the protein CASSDRNTGELFF.

This clone was picked up one time. The J gene is TRBJ1-2, the V gene TRBV19; perhaps TRBD1 as D (5 bases). Trimming stripped 8 bases from V and 1 base from J, with 11 bases between. This CDR3 spans 13 amino acids. Germline-derived CDR1 and CDR2 are LNHDA and SQIVND (reference sequence). CDR3 in amino acids: CASRQGLNYGYTF. The CDR3, as DNA: TGTGCCAGTCGCCAGGGCCTTAACTATGGCTACACCTTC.

The chain employs TRBV6-1 and TRBJ2-4; D gene unclear. CDR3 size: 15 residues. V lost 10 bases and J 0 bases, leaving 16 bases between the germline ends. The germline V gene has CDR1 MNHNS and CDR2 SASEGT. The CDR3 bases are TGTGCCATCCATACCAGCACGGTAGCCAAAAACATTCAGTACTTC. Its protein product is CAIHTSTVAKNIQYF.

By share, this clone counts as medium-sized (0.01 to 0.1%). J is TRBJ2-2 and V is TRBV5-6; no clear D. The CDR3 loop spans 13 amino acids. The germline V gene encodes CDR1 SGHDT and CDR2 YYEEEE. Trimming took off 1 base at V and 3 bases at J, with 4 bases between the two ends. CDR3: CASSLMHTGELFF. In nucleotides, the CDR3 is TGTGCCAGCAGCTTGATGCACACCGGGGAGCTGTTTTTT.

The chain carries TRBV5-8 and TRBJ1-5, with D possibly being TRBD1 (5 bases). Looked up from germline, CDR1 is SGHTS and CDR2 is YDEGEE. Trimming took off 0 bases at V and 5 bases at J, with 12 bases between the two ends. CDR3 length: 15 amino acids. This chain's CDR3 is CASSLGRAGHQPQHF. The CDR3, as DNA: TGTGCCAGCAGCTTGGGCAGGGCTGGGCATCAGCCCCAGCATTTT. The full variable domain, its missing parts supplied by reference TRBV5-8 and TRBJ1-5, is EAGVTQSPTHLIKTRGQQATLRCSPISGHTSVYWYQQALGLGLQFLLWYDEGEERNRGNFPPRFSGRQFPNYSSELNVNALELEDSALYLCASSLGRAGHQPQHFGDGTRLSIL.

The chain recombines TRBV29-1 with TRBJ2-1, with D unresolved. Trimming cost V 6 bases and J 0 bases, with 15 bases left between them. The CDR3 runs 15 residues. Per the germline V gene, CDR1 is SQVTM and CDR2 is ANQGSEA. CDR3 protein: CSVDKPSSSYNEQFF. Written as DNA, the CDR3 is TGCAGCGTAGATAAGCCTAGTAGCTCCTACAATGAGCAGTTCTTC.